This passage covers 24 T cell receptor beta chains from one sample sequenced in a study of cytomegalovirus exposure and HLA in healthy donors. Amplification used 60 Vbeta primers and 13 Jbeta primers. Libraries were prepared by immunoSEQ multiplex PCR; TCRdb keeps only in-frame clonotypes and omits some of them. The specimen's table records approximately 54,000 clones. The source material was PBMCs. The receptors shown here come from a middle-aged woman in good health and CMV-seronegative.

The gene calls are TRBV6-1 and TRBJ1-5; tentatively, D is TRBD1 (5 bases). The CDR3 is 15 amino acids. The ends were cut back, 6 bases at V and 7 bases at J, with 19 bases in the middle. CDR1 is MNHNS and CDR2 is SASEGT in the germline V gene. As DNA, the CDR3 is TGTGCCAGCAGCCTAGGGGTGGGGGGAAGGCAGCCCCAGCATTTT. The encoded protein is CASSLGVGGRQPQHF.

The V gene is TRBV4-2, the J gene TRBJ2-7; a weak D match, TRBD1 (6 bases). Germline CDR1 LGHNA, CDR2 YNFKEQ. This CDR3 comprises 16 residues. The V end was cut by 3 bases, the J end by 2 bases, with 17 bases between. The CDR3 DNA reads TGTGCCAGCAGCCATTACCTAGTGACAGGCGCCTACGAGCAGTACTTC. Translating it yields CASSHYLVTGAYEQYF.

This sequence joins TRBV6-5 and TRBJ1-1, with D perhaps TRBD1 (5 bases). V lost 8 bases and J 7 bases, leaving 17 bases between the germline ends. Per the germline V gene, CDR1 is MNHEY and CDR2 is SVGAGI. The CDR3 has 13 residues. The CDR3 nucleotides are TGTGCCAGCGGACATGGTGGATCGGTTGAAGCTTTCTTT. Its protein is CASGHGGSVEAFF.

The chain's CDR3 is CASSSGLAGVLGNEQFF. The CDR3 DNA is TGCGCCAGCAGCTCGGGACTAGCGGGAGTGTTAGGGAATGAGCAGTTCTTC. The genes are TRBV5-1 and TRBJ2-1; 14 nucleotides align to TRBD2. There are 17 residues in the CDR3. Trimming at V came to 3 bases and at J to 7 bases, leaving 9 bases not matched to a gene. Germline V gene lookup returns CDR1 SGHRS and CDR2 YFSETQ.

The rearrangement joins TRBV10-3 to TRBJ1-1, with D possibly being TRBD1 (5 bases). This CDR3 is built from 17 residues. Germline values: CDR1 ENHRY, CDR2 SYGVKD. Trimming took 0 bases from V and 2 from J, leaving 16 bases between them. Here the CDR3 reads CAISESVLDSLNTEAFF. For the CDR3, the DNA is TGTGCCATCAGTGAGTCCGTCCTCGACAGCCTAAACACTGAAGCTTTCTTT.

V usage is TRBV28 and J usage is TRBJ2-7; 8 bases are a match to TRBD1. The CDR3 is 18 residues long. Losses at the gene ends were 3 bases for V and 3 bases for J; bases not matched to a gene: 16. Germline V lookup: CDR1 MDHEN, CDR2 SYDVKM. CDR3 in DNA: TGTGCCAGCAGTTTCCCCCGGGACAGGTTCCCGGTCGGCTACGAGCAGTACTTC. Its protein is CASSFPRDRFPVGYEQYF.

The chain joins TRBV5-4 to TRBJ1-2, with unresolved D. The CDR3 totals 13 residues. CDR1 SGHNT and CDR2 YYREEE come from the germline V gene (reference sequence). Trimming took 0 bases from V and 2 from J, leaving 5 bases between them. The CDR3 coding sequence is TGTGCCAGCAGCTTGGACAGCAACTATGGCTACACCTTC. Residues: CASSLDSNYGYTF.

This chain uses TRBV11-3 with TRBJ2-7; TRBD2 matches at 9 bases. Germline V gives CDR1 SGHNT, CDR2 YENEEA. J lost 0 bases, V lost 1 base, and 1 base had no gene match. CDR3 length: 15 amino acids. The CDR3 DNA is TGTGCCAGCAGCTTAGGCGGGGGGGCCTCCTACGAGCAGTACTTC. Protein product: CASSLGGGASYEQYF.

The CDR3 DNA follows: TGTGCCAGCAGCACCCGGACAAAGACCCAAGAGACCCAGTACTTC. Its protein is CASSTRTKTQETQYF. This chain joins TRBV7-9 and TRBJ2-5, with TRBD1 as a possible D gene (5 bases). The germline gives CDR1 SEHNR, CDR2 FQNEAQ (reference sequence). The CDR3 spans 15 residues. V gave up 5 bases and J gave up 1 base, with 14 bases separating them.

This chain connects TRBV19 to TRBJ2-1; D ambiguous. The CDR3 runs to 13 residues. The V gene lost 6 bases and the J gene lost 6 bases, with 12 bases spanning the gap. Germline assignment: CDR1 LNHDA and CDR2 SQIVND (reference sequence). The CDR3, as DNA: TGTGCCAGTAGCCCGCGCGGTGTCAATGAGCAGTTCTTC. As protein: CASSPRGVNEQFF.

V and J are TRBV6-1 and TRBJ1-2; 9 bases map to TRBD1. In germline, CDR1 is MNHNS, CDR2 SASEGT. CDR3 length: 16 residues. V was clipped by 1 base and J by 4 bases; unmatched bases: 7. The CDR3 DNA reads TGTGCCAGCAGTGAAGTGAGTGGACAGGGGATCTATGGCTACACCTTC. It translates to CASSEVSGQGIYGYTF.

J is TRBJ2-2 and V is TRBV5-1, with D maybe TRBD1 (6 bases). This CDR3 comprises 15 residues. Germline V gene lookup returns CDR1 SGHRS and CDR2 YFSETQ. Trimming removed 4 bases at V and 5 bases at J, with 15 bases between. The CDR3, as DNA: TGCGCCAGCAGCCCCCCGGACAGTGGAACCGGGGAGCTGTTTTTT. Protein sequence: CASSPPDSGTGELFF.

V usage is TRBV30 and J usage is TRBJ1-2; 7 bases are a match to TRBD1. The junction had 7 bases not matched to a gene; V was cut back by 3 bases and J by 0 bases. CDR1 and CDR2 (germline): GTSNPN, SVGIG (reference sequence). The CDR3 is made up of 15 amino acids. The CDR3 bases are TGTGCCTGGAGGAGGGGACAGTCGCCTAACTATGGCTACACCTTC. Encoded protein: CAWRRGQSPNYGYTF.

The chain employs TRBV28 and TRBJ1-2; D possibly corresponds to TRBD1 (5 bases). Germline loops: CDR1 MDHEN, CDR2 SYDVKM. There are 14 residues in the CDR3. V was clipped by 2 bases and J by 4 bases, with 11 bases between them. CDR3: CASSLGGGAYGYTF. DNA for the CDR3: TGTGCCAGCAGTTTAGGTGGTGGGGCCTATGGCTACACCTTC.

The chain uses TRBV7-9 and TRBJ2-7, with D possibly being TRBD2 (6 bases). Germline assignment: CDR1 SEHNR and CDR2 FQNEAQ (reference sequence). The CDR3 spans 12 residues. The V end lost 1 base, the J end lost 6 bases, and 7 bases lay between the germline ends. DNA for the CDR3: TGTGCCAGCAGCTTAGGCGGGGTCGAGCAGTACTTC. This gives the protein CASSLGGVEQYF. Drawing the rest from reference TRBV7-9 and TRBJ2-7, the complete variable domain is DTGVSQNPRHKITKRGQNVTFRCDPISEHNRLYWYRQTLGQGPEFLTYFQNEAQLEKSRLLSDRFSAERPKGSFSTLEIQRTEQGDSAMYLCASSLGGVEQYFGPGTRLTVT.

The V and J genes are TRBV7-9 and TRBJ2-7, with 9 bases fitting TRBD1. Per the germline V gene, CDR1 is SEHNR and CDR2 is FQNEAQ (reference sequence). The CDR3 extends over 14 amino acids. Trimming removed 5 bases from V and 6 bases from J; junction bases left unmatched: 8. CDR3 bases: TGTGCCAGCAGCATAGGGACAGGGCAAAGCGAGCAGTACTTC. It yields the protein CASSIGTGQSEQYF.

The chain joins TRBV6-5 to TRBJ1-5; possible D gene TRBD1, 5 bases. The CDR3 extends over 15 amino acids. V was pared by 6 bases and J by 4 bases, with 16 bases between. Germline V CDR1 and CDR2: MNHEY, SVGAGI. The DNA of the CDR3 is TGTGCCAGCAGCCTCCAACGGGGGGGAAATCAGCCCCAGCATTTT. Protein product: CASSLQRGGNQPQHF.

CDR3 sequence: CASSPHGLAGRSYEQYF. The CDR3 DNA follows: TGTGCCAGCAGTCCTCACGGACTAGCGGGAAGGTCCTACGAGCAGTACTTC. The chain uses TRBV27 and TRBJ2-7, with 12 bases fitting TRBD2. The CDR3 has 17 residues. The germline CDR1 and CDR2 sequences are MNHEY and SMNVEV (reference sequence). The J segment lost 1 base and the V segment lost 5 bases, leaving 9 bases of the junction unmatched.

This chain uses TRBV27 with TRBJ2-5, with a possible D match to TRBD2 (5 bases). V was trimmed by 1 base and J by 2 bases, leaving 8 bases between them. The CDR3 consists of 14 residues. Germline assignment: CDR1 MNHEY and CDR2 SMNVEV (reference sequence). The CDR3 region has the DNA TGTGCCAGCAGTTTATTCTCGGGGCAAGAGACCCAGTACTTC. This codes for CASSLFSGQETQYF.

CDR3 sequence: CASSFLVGGVFYGYTF. The CDR3 DNA follows: TGTGCCAGCAGTTTTTTGGTTGGCGGTGTATTCTATGGCTACACCTTC. The chain links TRBV27 to TRBJ1-2, with D unclear. The CDR3 loop spans 16 amino acids. Germline V gene data show CDR1 as MNHEY and CDR2 as SMNVEV (reference sequence). Trimming took 3 bases from V and 4 from J, leaving 18 bases between them.

DNA for the CDR3: TGTGCCAGCAGCCGACCGGGACAGGGGCCGAGCACAGATACGCAGTATTTT. Its translation: CASSRPGQGPSTDTQYF. This chain uses TRBV5-6 with TRBJ2-3, with 10 bases aligning to TRBD1. The CDR3 runs 17 residues. CDR1 is SGHDT and CDR2 is YYEEEE in the germline V gene. Trimming at V came to 4 bases and at J to 0 bases, leaving 8 bases not matched to a gene.

The V call is TRBV2, the J call TRBJ2-5, with 7 bases aligning to TRBD1. CDR3 length: 13 residues. J gave up 4 bases and V 6 bases, and 5 bases lay outside the gene matches. The V gene's germline CDR1 is SNHLY and CDR2 FYNNEI. CDR3 sequence: CASSANRGETQYF. CDR3 in DNA: TGTGCCAGCAGCGCAAACAGGGGAGAGACCCAGTACTTC.

This CDR3 reads CASSSDPGTGNSPLHF. CDR3 in DNA: TGTGCCAGCAGCTCAGACCCCGGGACAGGGAATTCACCCCTCCACTTT. This chain connects TRBV7-9 to TRBJ1-6; 9 nucleotides agree with TRBD1. The germline V gene has CDR1 SEHNR and CDR2 FQNEAQ (reference sequence). The V segment lost 4 bases and the J segment 7 bases; nucleotides outside the gene matches: 8. CDR3 length equals 16 residues.

V gene TRBV9 combines with J gene TRBJ1-1; a possible D gene is TRBD1 (6 bases). Germline CDR1 reads SGDLS; CDR2 reads YYNGEE. The CDR3 contains 16 residues. Deletions cut 4 bases from V and 3 bases from J, with 19 bases between. CDR3 loop: CASSSPTGIPDTEAFF. The CDR3 bases are TGTGCCAGCAGCTCCCCTACAGGGATTCCAGACACTGAAGCTTTCTTT.